What follows are 18 T cell receptor beta chains derived from one specimen sequenced in a study of shared clonotypes between healthy human individuals. Sequencing was performed with immunoSEQ multiplex PCR; in TCRdb, only in-frame clones are kept and a portion is missing. Of 2 million to 2.5 million clones listed, approximately 95% are singletons. The sequenced sample consisted of naive CD4+ T cells sorted from blood. Subset noted: CD45RA+ positively selected. The receptor set was obtained from a man between 18 and 29 years old in good health.

The chain carries TRBV5-1 and TRBJ2-2, with 12 bases aligning to TRBD2. The V and J ends lost 0 bases and 7 bases, in that order; junction bases with no gene match: 4. This CDR3 is 16 amino acids long. Germline V gene lookup returns CDR1 SGHRS and CDR2 YFSETQ. CDR3 protein: CASSLESSGRDGELFF. CDR3 coding DNA: TGCGCCAGCAGCTTGGAGTCTAGCGGGAGGGACGGGGAGCTGTTTTTT.

This chain connects TRBV7-3 to TRBJ2-2; the D call may be TRBD1 or TRBD2 (5 bases each). Trimming took off 5 bases at V and 6 bases at J, with 16 bases between the two ends. Germline V gene sequence: CDR1 SGHTA, CDR2 FQGTGA. The CDR3 is made up of 15 amino acids. The DNA for the CDR3 is TGTGCCAGCAGCCAGGCGGTTGGGACGCCCGGGGAGCTGTTTTTT. Its protein product is CASSQAVGTPGELFF.

The chain couples TRBV5-1 to TRBJ2-1; the D is unclear. The CDR3 sequence is 11 residues long. Germline V gene lookup returns CDR1 SGHRS and CDR2 YFSETQ. Trimming took 4 bases from V and 5 from J, leaving 4 bases between them. CDR3 bases: TGCGCCAGCAGCACAGACAATGAGCAGTTCTTC. It is translated as CASSTDNEQFF.

The chain links TRBV4-1 to TRBJ2-5; weak D call: TRBD2 (6 bases). The germline CDR1 and CDR2 sequences are MGHRA and YSYEKL. V was trimmed by 1 base and J by 0 bases, leaving 12 bases between them. The CDR3 sequence is 16 residues long. The CDR3 DNA reads TGCGCCAGCAGCCAAGTGGGGACTTCCTACCAAGAGACCCAGTACTTC. It is translated as CASSQVGTSYQETQYF.

The rearrangement joins TRBV7-2 to TRBJ2-2, with D possibly TRBD1 on 5 matching bases. The CDR3 has 13 amino acids. Trimming removed 8 bases from V and 5 bases from J, with 12 bases in between. CDR1 and CDR2 (germline): SGHTA, FQGNSA. The CDR3 here is CASGQGPTGELFF. In DNA, the CDR3 is TGTGCCAGCGGTCAGGGCCCTACCGGGGAGCTGTTTTTT. The whole variable domain, filled in from reference TRBV7-2 and TRBJ2-2, reads GAGVSQSPSNKVTEKGKDVELRCDPISGHTALYWYRQSLGQGLEFLIYFQGNSAPDKSGLPSDRFSAERTGGSVSTLTIQRTQQEDSAVYLCASGQGPTGELFFGEGSRLTVL.

The chain has TRBV11-1 and TRBJ1-3, with no clear D. This CDR3 is 17 amino acids long. V was clipped by 1 base and J by 3 bases, with 16 bases between them. Germline values: CDR1 SGHAT, CDR2 FQDESV (reference sequence). The CDR3 sequence: CASSLGPSLGFGNTIYF. The CDR3 DNA reads TGTGCCAGCAGCTTAGGACCATCGTTGGGCTTTGGAAACACCATATATTTT.

V and J are TRBV7-2 and TRBJ2-3; D unclear. With 2 bases removed from V and 0 bases from J, the gap between germline ends came to 12 bases. This CDR3 contains 16 residues. CDR1 and CDR2 (germline): SGHTA, FQGNSA. In DNA form, the CDR3 reads TGTGCCAGCAGCTTAAAGTACAGCTTAAGCACAGATACGCAGTATTTT. Translated, it gives CASSLKYSLSTDTQYF.

The V and J genes are TRBV2 and TRBJ2-3; 10 positions match TRBD2. V was pared by 6 bases and J by 3 bases, with 9 bases of the junction left unmatched. The CDR3 consists of 16 residues. Per germline, CDR1 SNHLY and CDR2 FYNNEI. The CDR3 sequence: CASRLKGTSVTDTQYF. CDR3 nucleotide sequence: TGTGCCAGCAGGCTAAAGGGGACTAGCGTTACAGATACGCAGTATTTT.

This clone occurred once. This chain connects TRBV19 to TRBJ1-2; D is uncertain. V gave up 9 bases and J gave up 1 base, with 9 bases separating them. The CDR3 spans 12 residues. Germline CDR1 reads LNHDA; CDR2 reads SQIVND (reference sequence). CDR3 amino acids: CASGLFNYGYTF. CDR3 nucleotides: TGTGCCAGCGGACTGTTTAACTATGGCTACACCTTC.

The J gene is TRBJ2-1, the V gene TRBV19; D possibly corresponds to TRBD2 (6 bases). V lost 3 bases and J lost 0, with 9 bases in between. The germline gives CDR1 LNHDA, CDR2 SQIVND (reference sequence). The CDR3 runs to 15 residues. The CDR3 spells CASSMAGNSYNEQFF. The CDR3 DNA is TGTGCCAGTAGTATGGCGGGGAACTCCTACAATGAGCAGTTCTTC.

The chain links TRBV19 to TRBJ2-7; 7 bases are shared with TRBD1. This CDR3 spans 15 amino acids. CDR1 is LNHDA, CDR2 SQIVND, per germline (reference sequence). The V gene end was trimmed by 5 bases and the J gene end by 3 bases; junction bases not matched to a gene: 10. The CDR3 reads CASSPKGQKNYEQYF. DNA for the CDR3: TGTGCCAGTAGTCCCAAGGGACAGAAAAACTACGAGCAGTACTTC.

The chain couples TRBV2 to TRBJ2-2; TRBD1 agrees at 9 bases. This CDR3 is built from 16 residues. CDR1 is SNHLY and CDR2 is FYNNEI in the germline V gene. The V and J ends lost 4 bases and 6 bases, in that order; junction bases with no gene match: 9. DNA of the CDR3: TGTGCCAGCAGTGTGTTTGGGACAGGGCTGGCCGGGGAGCTGTTTTTT. Translated: CASSVFGTGLAGELFF.

This clone was seen more than once but under ten times. V usage is TRBV7-9 and J usage is TRBJ1-2, with D possibly being TRBD1 (5 bases). The V end lost 5 bases, the J end lost 6 bases, and 10 bases lay between the germline ends. CDR3 length equals 12 residues. In germline, CDR1 is SEHNR, CDR2 FQNEAQ (reference sequence). CDR3 DNA sequence: TGTGCCAGCAGCCCGGAGACAGATGGCTACACCTTC. Protein sequence: CASSPETDGYTF. Supplemented by reference TRBV7-9 and TRBJ1-2, the full variable domain reads DTGVSQNPRHKITKRGQNVTFRCDPISEHNRLYWYRQTLGQGPEFLTYFQNEAQLEKSRLLSDRFSAERPKGSFSTLEIQRTEQGDSAMYLCASSPETDGYTFGSGTRLTVV.

The J gene is TRBJ2-1, the V gene TRBV11-3; 7 bases agree with TRBD2. Losses at the gene ends were 0 bases for V and 10 bases for J; bases not matched to a gene: 0. The CDR3 is made up of 12 amino acids. Germline loops: CDR1 SGHNT, CDR2 YENEEA. Here the CDR3 DNA reads TGTGCCAGCAGCTTAGAGCGGGGGGAGCAGTTCTTC. Protein sequence: CASSLERGEQFF.

The V and J genes are TRBV9 and TRBJ1-4; unclear D gene. This CDR3 is built from 15 residues. CDR1 is SGDLS, CDR2 YYNGEE, per germline. The V gene lost 3 bases and the J gene lost 3 bases, with 12 bases spanning the gap. The CDR3 loop reads CASSARGSANEKLFF. The CDR3 DNA reads as TGTGCCAGCAGCGCCCGCGGGTCCGCTAATGAAAAACTGTTTTTT. The variable domain in full, with the rest retrieved from reference TRBV9 and TRBJ1-4, is DSGVTQTPKHLITATGQRVTLRCSPRSGDLSVYWYQQSLDQGLQFLIQYYNGEERAKGNILERFSAQQFPDLHSELNLSSLELGDSALYFCASSARGSANEKLFFGSGTQLSVL.

The genes are TRBV11-1 and TRBJ2-6; D unresolved. The germline CDR1 and CDR2 sequences are SGHAT and FQDESV (reference sequence). V lost 6 bases to trimming and J lost 2 bases, with 11 bases between them. This CDR3 has 15 amino acids. CDR3 coding DNA: TGTGCCAGCAGTCCAGTAGGGACTGGGGCCAACGTCCTGACTTTC. This codes for CASSPVGTGANVLTF.

This clone is a singleton in its sample. The rearrangement uses TRBV5-4 and TRBJ2-1; the match to TRBD1 covers 9 bases. This CDR3 has 15 amino acids. The germline V gene has CDR1 SGHNT and CDR2 YYREEE (reference sequence). Losses at the gene ends were 4 bases for V and 10 bases for J; bases not matched to a gene: 12. The CDR3 region is CASSLRTGVTEEQFF. The CDR3 DNA reads TGTGCCAGCAGCCTACGGACAGGGGTTACTGAGGAGCAGTTCTTC.

The chain couples TRBV5-6 to TRBJ1-5, with D uncertain. V was cut by 4 bases and J by 6 bases, with 11 bases left in between. This CDR3 is 13 amino acids long. CDR1 SGHDT and CDR2 YYEEEE come from the germline V gene. CDR3 DNA sequence: TGTGCCAGCAGCGTACAAATGGGTCAGCCCCAGCATTTT. Encoded protein: CASSVQMGQPQHF.